This T cell receptor beta chain emerged from a study of post-analysis software for immune sequencing data. Overall study findings and caveats: Controls showed significantly higher normalized Chao1 diversity than did multiple sclerosis patients. Patients carried a few TRBV segments more frequently than controls did, and TRBV5-6, TRBV5-1 and TRBV20-1 were among them.

The authors incorporated unique molecular identifiers into the TCR beta cDNA libraries. TCRdb reprocessed the PCR reads with MiXCR, giving one entry per CDR3 protein. The sample gives more than 450,000 distinct CDR3 sequences, around a third of which show up once; 5% to 6% is in the top ten. There are 14 residues in the CDR3. Per the germline V gene, CDR1 is MNHNY and CDR2 is SVGAGI (reference sequence). The V end lost 1 base, the J end lost 3 bases, and 9 bases lay between the germline ends. This clonotype was seen a handful of times. Its antigen remains unidentified. The sequence came from a girl younger than 18 with multiple sclerosis. The chain has TRBV6-6 and TRBJ1-1; D not resolved. What was sequenced was blood. The CDR3 nucleotides are TGTGCCAGCAGTTACTTTGGAAGGGACACTGAAGCTTTCTTT. Its translation: CASSYFGRDTEAFF.